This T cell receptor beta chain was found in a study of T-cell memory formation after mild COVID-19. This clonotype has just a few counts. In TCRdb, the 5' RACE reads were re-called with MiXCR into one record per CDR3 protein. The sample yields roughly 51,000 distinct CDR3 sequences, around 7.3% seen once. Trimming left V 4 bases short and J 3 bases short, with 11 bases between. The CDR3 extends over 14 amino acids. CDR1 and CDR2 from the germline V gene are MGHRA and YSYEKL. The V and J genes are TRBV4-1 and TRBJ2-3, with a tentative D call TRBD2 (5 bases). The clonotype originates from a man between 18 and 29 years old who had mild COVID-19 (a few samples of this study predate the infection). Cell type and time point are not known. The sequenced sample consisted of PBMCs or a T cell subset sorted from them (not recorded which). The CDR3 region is CASSPREGTDTQYF. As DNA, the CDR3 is TGCGCCAGCAGCCCCCGGGAAGGGACAGATACGCAGTATTTT.